This is a list of T cell receptor beta chains from one sample in a study of T cell repertoires in cytomegalovirus infection. One entry per CDR3 protein, called by TCRdb with MiXCR from the reads. The sample has about 110,000 distinct CDR3 sequences, around 29% seen once. These receptors have no identified antigens. Specimen: CD8+ T cells from cultured PBMCs, collected from culture after CMV antigen stimulation. The receptors derive from a human donor in good health (CMV status not recorded). Some clones in this sample may be carry-over from other donors' samples. Each CDR3 is given with its conserved first and last residue. The D gene is left open where the match is weak. Not all rows give a size; the values are once, few, many and, for expanded clones, a class.

TRBJ2-7 | TRBV10-3 | few | - | CAISESGGGAHEQYF | TGTGCCATCAGTGAGTCGGGGGGGGGGGCCCACGAGCAGTACTTC
TRBJ1-2 | TRBV6-2/TRBV6-3 | few | - | CASSTEVSGFGGYTF | TGTGCCAGCAGTACCGAAGTATCGGGGTTTGGTGGCTACACCTTC
TRBJ1-1 | TRBV27 | few | - | CASSLSKGEKAFF | TGTGCCAGCAGTTTATCGAAGGGCGAAAAAGCTTTCTTT
TRBJ2-1 | TRBV2 | - | - | CASSEWGGALYNEQFF | TGTGCCAGCAGTGAATGGGGGGGGGCCCTTTACAATGAGCAGTTCTTC
TRBJ2-7 | TRBV3-1 | - | TRBD2 | CASSLRRLAGGNSYEQYF | TGTGCCAGCAGCCTCCGGAGGCTAGCGGGGGGTAATTCCTACGAGCAGTACTTC
TRBJ1-2 | TRBV12-3/TRBV12-4 | few | TRBD1 | CASSLGGGSGYTF | TGTGCCAGCAGTTTAGGAGGGGGCAGTGGCTACACCTTC
TRBJ2-1 | TRBV27 | - | - | CASCAPPVGPYNEQFF | TGTGCCAGCTGTGCCCCACCGGTGGGACCCTACAATGAGCAGTTCTTC
TRBJ2-1 | TRBV28 | - | - | CASSLRVASYNEQFF | TGTGCCAGCAGTTTAAGGGTTGCCTCCTACAATGAGCAGTTCTTC
TRBJ1-2 | TRBV12-3/TRBV12-4 | - | - | CASSLLGVVYGYTF | TGTGCCAGCAGTTTGCTGGGGGTTGTCTATGGCTACACCTTC
TRBJ2-7 | TRBV6-1 | - | - | CAIWASSYEQYF | TGTGCCATATGGGCGAGCTCCTACGAGCAGTACTTC
TRBJ2-5 | TRBV20-1 | few | - | CSAAVLIPPAETQYF | TGCAGTGCGGCAGTCTTGATTCCACCGGCCGAGACCCAGTACTTC
TRBJ2-1 | TRBV4-1 | - | TRBD2 | CASSQEAVGGDEQFF | TGCGCCAGCAGCCAAGAGGCTGTGGGGGGGGATGAGCAGTTCTTC
TRBJ1-1 | TRBV6-1 | many | - | CASRIEGGKNTEAFF | TGTGCCAGCAGGATTGAAGGAGGAAAGAACACTGAAGCTTTCTTT
TRBJ2-1 | TRBV4-2 | few | TRBD2 | CASSQEGSWAGGPFF | TGTGCCAGCAGCCAAGAAGGGTCGTGGGCGGGGGGGCCGTTCTTC
TRBJ2-3 | TRBV7-9 | - | - | CASSSLVGGPGDTQYF | TGTGCCAGCAGCTCCCTCGTGGGGGGGCCTGGGGATACGCAGTATTTT
TRBJ1-1 | TRBV6-5 | - | - | CASSYEVGFIRTEAFF | TGTGCCAGCAGTTACGAGGTGGGATTTATTCGGACTGAAGCTTTCTTT
TRBJ2-1 | TRBV20-1 | - | TRBD1 | CSATGTGQYNEQFF | TGCAGTGCGACCGGGACAGGGCAGTACAATGAGCAGTTCTTC
TRBJ1-3 | TRBV7-8 | many | - | CASSRLGEGNTIYF | TGTGCCAGCAGCCGCTTAGGGGAAGGAAACACCATATATTTT
TRBJ2-1 | TRBV19 | few | - | CASSIDHGYNEQFF | TGTGCCAGTAGTATAGATCACGGGTACAATGAGCAGTTCTTC
TRBJ1-2 | TRBV15 | - | - | CATSIGRYYGYTF | TGTGCCACCAGCATTGGACGGTACTATGGCTACACCTTC
TRBJ2-3 | TRBV20-1 | once | - | CSASKVTKIGDTQYF | TGCAGTGCTTCGAAGGTGACAAAAATAGGGGATACGCAGTATTTT
TRBJ2-1 | TRBV2 | - | - | CASRSGTSYNEQFF | TGTGCCAGCAGGAGCGGTACCTCCTACAATGAGCAGTTCTTC
TRBJ1-1 | TRBV19 | - | - | CASVDGNTEAFF | TGTGCCAGTGTCGACGGGAACACTGAAGCTTTCTTT
TRBJ2-1 | TRBV19 | - | TRBD2 | CASNPGLGRNEQFF | TGTGCCAGTAATCCGGGACTAGGGCGCAATGAGCAGTTCTTC
TRBJ2-5 | TRBV15 | - | - | CATSRDRGGEETQYF | TGTGCCACCAGCAGAGATAGGGGTGGGGAAGAGACCCAGTACTTC
TRBJ2-5 | TRBV12-3/TRBV12-4 | few | - | CASSLSAQETQYF | TGTGCCAGCAGTTTATCGGCCCAAGAGACCCAGTACTTC
TRBJ2-5 | TRBV11-3 | once | - | CVSRGQSQETQYF | TGTGTCAGCAGGGGACAATCCCAAGAGACCCAGTACTTC
TRBJ1-1 | TRBV5-1 | few | TRBD1 | CASSWTGRGTEAFF | TGCGCCAGCAGCTGGACAGGGAGAGGGACTGAAGCTTTCTTT
TRBJ2-5 | TRBV27 | few | - | CASSLIQGGVLETQYF | TGTGCCAGCAGTTTAATCCAGGGAGGCGTCCTGGAGACCCAGTACTTC
TRBJ2-3 | TRBV5-6 | few | - | CASSLAVGSTDTQYF | TGTGCCAGCAGCTTGGCTGTGGGGAGCACAGATACGCAGTATTTT
TRBJ2-1 | TRBV20-1 | - | - | CSAEETNYNEHFF | TGCAGTGCCGAAGAGACTAACTACAATGAGCATTTCTTC
TRBJ2-5 | TRBV5-5 | - | - | CASSPDRGGETQYF | TGTGCCAGCAGCCCGGATAGGGGAGGAGAGACCCAGTACTTC
TRBJ1-4 | TRBV7-8 | many | - | CASSFREKLFF | TGTGCCAGCAGCTTCCGAGAAAAACTGTTTTTT
TRBJ2-5 | TRBV7-2 | many | TRBD1 | CASSLGARGRDETQYF | TGTGCCAGCAGCTTAGGAGCCAGGGGGCGCGATGAGACCCAGTACTTC